This T cell receptor beta chain was identified during a study of technical replicates of blood from a handful of donors (dated by TCRdb to 2016 to 2017). Trimming at the junction amounts to 0 bases on V and 4 bases on J, and the germline ends lie 16 bases apart. The CDR3 holds 17 amino acids from the cysteine to the phenylalanine. Here the CDR3 DNA is all that survives: 51 bases in frame from base 1. The CDR1 and CDR2 encoded by the germline V gene (reference sequence) are MNHEY and SMNVEV. Concerning this clone: Its antigen remains unidentified. No qualities accompany the bases; no much larger clone lies one base away.

The protocol used for the library was the immunoSEQ multiplex PCR assay. Entries here come from immuneACCESS through TCRdb and include only in-frame sequences with V and J called. Some clones fail to appear in such tables; in the studies checked, an unresolved V gene covers under half of the shortfall, and the cause of the remainder is unknown. This sample is represented by 80,000 to 95,000 clones; over 85% of them were singletons. Less than 0.3% of the sample comes from the top ten. The TCR comes from a human donor in good health. The material sequenced was T cells isolated from PBMCs. The chain is assembled from TRBV27 and TRBJ1-5, with TRBD1 tentatively as D gene (5 bases match). For the CDR3, the sequence is CASSLSGGGMWNQPQHF. The sequenced DNA: TGTGCCAGCAGTTTATCGGGGGGAGGGATGTGGAATCAGCCCCAGCATTTT.